Below, 26 T cell receptor beta chains from the same sample are listed, as sequenced in a study of T cell responses to AZD1222 COVID-19 vaccine. Generated by immunoSEQ multiplex PCR, the TCRdb table keeps only in-frame clones and is missing some. The sample shows approximately 180,000 clones, about 87% of them seen only once. The source material was peripheral blood, sampled 28 days after the second dose of the MenACWY control vaccine. The receptors derive from an adult who received the MenACWY meningococcal vaccine as a control.

The chain links TRBV30 to TRBJ2-3; D remains ambiguous. Between the trimmed V and J ends, which lost 2 bases and 7 bases, there was a span of 4 bases. The CDR3 length is 10 residues. Germline V gene lookup returns CDR1 GTSNPN and CDR2 SVGIG (reference sequence). CDR3 sequence: CAWSLHTQYF. The CDR3 DNA follows: TGTGCCTGGAGTTTACATACGCAGTATTTT.

The rearrangement links TRBV4-2 to TRBJ2-7, with D perhaps TRBD1 or TRBD2 (6 bases each). V lost 0 bases and J lost 0, with 21 bases in between. The CDR3 sequence is 19 residues long. Germline CDR1 LGHNA, CDR2 YNFKEQ. This CDR3 is CASSQDLPGALEASYEQYF. As DNA, the CDR3 is TGTGCCAGCAGCCAAGATTTACCGGGGGCGCTAGAAGCCTCCTACGAGCAGTACTTC.

The J gene is TRBJ1-6, the V gene TRBV7-2; a weak D match, TRBD1 (5 bases). The V gene's germline CDR1 is SGHTA and CDR2 FQGNSA. The CDR3 runs 14 residues. V was trimmed by 6 bases and J by 14 bases, leaving 20 bases between them. CDR3: CASSQGGAARTLHF. CDR3 in DNA: TGTGCCAGCAGTCAAGGCGGGGCGGCACGGACCCTCCACTTT.

The sample holds a few counts of this clone. J is TRBJ2-1 and V is TRBV28, with 15 bases matching TRBD2. There are 18 residues in the CDR3. Germline values: CDR1 MDHEN, CDR2 SYDVKM. With V trimmed by 4 bases and J by 4 bases, 8 bases remained unmatched. CDR3 nucleotide sequence: TGTGCCAGCAGTTCGATAGGGACTAGCGGGGGGATATACAATGAGCAGTTCTTC. Its protein product is CASSSIGTSGGIYNEQFF.

The chain is built from TRBV5-4 and TRBJ2-1; a weak D match, TRBD1 (5 bases). The V end lost 1 base, the J end lost 6 bases, and 11 bases lay between the germline ends. CDR1 SGHNT and CDR2 YYREEE come from the germline V gene (reference sequence). The CDR3 sequence is 14 residues long. The CDR3 DNA sequence: TGTGCCAGCAGCTTGTGGGGCCACGCCAATGAGCAGTTCTTC. It specifies CASSLWGHANEQFF.

The chain combines TRBV6-5 with TRBJ1-6; TRBD1 matches 8 bases. Germline V lookup: CDR1 MNHEY, CDR2 SVGAGI. The junction had 4 bases not matched to a gene; V was cut back by 0 bases and J by 9 bases. This CDR3 is 15 amino acids long. CDR3 nucleotides: TGTGCCAGCAGTTACTCGGACAGGGTCAGTTCACCCCTCCACTTT. Encoded protein: CASSYSDRVSSPLHF.

The V and J genes are TRBV18 and TRBJ2-3; D is undetermined. V was pared by 0 bases and J by 4 bases, with 8 bases between. CDR1 is KGHSH, CDR2 LQKENI, per germline. CDR3 size: 14 residues. In DNA, the CDR3 is TGTGCCAGCTCACCACCGGTTATGGCAGATACGCAGTATTTT. It specifies CASSPPVMADTQYF.

J is TRBJ2-3 and V is TRBV7-2; D remains unclear. CDR1 is SGHTA, CDR2 FQGNSA, per germline. The CDR3 sequence is 16 residues long. V lost 5 bases to trimming and J lost 0 bases, with 15 bases between them. The CDR3 is CASSVTVGGSTDTQYF. The CDR3 region has the DNA TGTGCCAGCAGCGTGACTGTAGGCGGAAGCACAGATACGCAGTATTTT.

This chain uses TRBV6-5 with TRBJ1-5; 7 bases align to TRBD1. From germline, CDR1 is MNHEY and CDR2 SVGAGI. The CDR3 is made up of 14 amino acids. The junction had 4 bases not matched to a gene; V was cut back by 2 bases and J by 6 bases. The CDR3 DNA is TGTGCCAGCAGTTACGAGGGGGCCGGTCAGCCCCAGCATTTT. Translation gives CASSYEGAGQPQHF.

This clone was recorded once. V gene TRBV6-5 combines with J gene TRBJ1-1; TRBD1 is a possible D gene (5 bases). Germline CDR1 is MNHEY and CDR2 is SVGAGI. The CDR3 runs to 15 residues. V was clipped by 4 bases and J by 6 bases, with 18 bases between them. The CDR3 region has the DNA TGTGCCAGCAGTTGGTCCACAGGTCTCCATGCTGAAGCTTTCTTT. Translated: CASSWSTGLHAEAFF.

The chain joins TRBV19 to TRBJ2-5; 8 nucleotides agree with TRBD2. The CDR3 spans 13 residues. After removal of 6 bases from V and 2 bases from J, the junction contained 2 bases not matched to a gene. In germline, CDR1 is LNHDA, CDR2 SQIVND (reference sequence). The CDR3 bases are TGTGCCAGTAGGGTAGCGGGACAAGAGACCCAGTACTTC. It yields the protein CASRVAGQETQYF.

The rearrangement joins TRBV7-2 to TRBJ2-3; 11 bases are a match to TRBD2. The CDR3 runs 17 residues. The trim removed 1 base at V and 4 bases at J, leaving 7 bases unmatched. Per germline, CDR1 SGHTA and CDR2 FQGNSA. CDR3 region: CASSLVGSGRAPDTQYF. For the CDR3, the DNA is TGTGCCAGCAGCTTAGTTGGTAGCGGGAGGGCCCCAGATACGCAGTATTTT.

The V call is TRBV18, the J call TRBJ2-5; 8 nucleotides align to TRBD1. Germline CDR1 KGHSH, CDR2 LQKENI. With V trimmed by 2 bases and J by 4 bases, 3 bases remained unmatched. The CDR3 covers 14 residues. The CDR3 DNA reads as TGTGCCAGCTCACCAGTACAGGGGGGAGAGACCCAGTACTTC. It codes for CASSPVQGGETQYF. Together with reference TRBV18 and TRBJ2-5, the CDR3 gives the full variable domain: NAGVMQNPRHLVRRRGQEARLRCSPMKGHSHVYWYRQLPEEGLKFMVYLQKENIIDESGMPKERFSAEFPKEGPSILRIQQVVRGDSAAYFCASSPVQGGETQYFGPGTRLLVL.

The chain has TRBV12-2 and TRBJ2-5. TRBV12-2 is a listed pseudogene. CDR3 length equals 15 residues. The CDR3 DNA follows: TGTGCAAGTCGCTTAGGTGCCGGCTGTGAAGAGACCCAGTACTTC. This translates into CASRLGAGCEETQYF.

The chain couples TRBV9 to TRBJ2-2; no reliable D call. V lost 4 bases and J 9 bases, leaving 13 bases between the germline ends. CDR1 SGDLS and CDR2 YYNGEE come from the germline V gene. This CDR3 comprises 13 residues. This chain's CDR3 is CASSRDIHRELFF. The CDR3 bases are TGTGCCAGCAGCCGTGATATACACAGGGAGCTGTTTTTT.

V usage is TRBV10-3 and J usage is TRBJ1-1, with TRBD1 matching over 7 bases. CDR1 and CDR2 from the germline V gene are ENHRY and SYGVKD. J lost 6 bases, V lost 11 bases, and 12 bases had no gene match. The CDR3 contains 13 residues. The chain's CDR3 is CAVAGTEAPEAFF. CDR3 DNA sequence: TGTGCCGTGGCCGGGACAGAGGCCCCTGAAGCTTTCTTT.

As for this clone: Other DNA sequences in the sample encode the same CDR3. The chain employs TRBV9 and TRBJ2-7; 7 positions match TRBD1. The CDR3 has 14 amino acids. Per the germline V gene, CDR1 is SGDLS and CDR2 is YYNGEE. V shed 0 bases and J 2 bases; nucleotides not matched to a gene: 2. The CDR3, as DNA: TGTGCCAGCAGCGTAGGACAGGGTGCCTACGAGCAGTACTTC. It codes for CASSVGQGAYEQYF.

The V call is TRBV19, the J call TRBJ1-5; D gene uncertain. Trimming removed 3 bases at V and 7 bases at J, with 10 bases between. This CDR3 comprises 13 residues. Per germline, CDR1 LNHDA and CDR2 SQIVND (reference sequence). The CDR3 nucleotides read TGTGCCAGTAGTATTAGATGGGAACAGCCCCAGCATTTT. This codes for CASSIRWEQPQHF.

Here the CDR3 DNA reads TGTGCCAGCAGCCAAGGGAGAAGAGGACACAATGAGCAGTTCTTC. This translates into CASSQGRRGHNEQFF. The gene calls are TRBV3-1 (or the pseudogene TRBV3-2) and TRBJ2-1; D uncertain. The CDR3 contains 15 residues. Germline CDR1 and CDR2: LGHDT and YNNKEL (reference sequence). V was cut by 1 base and J by 5 bases, with 12 bases left in between.

V and J are TRBV3-1 (or the pseudogene TRBV3-2) and TRBJ1-2; no reliable D call. Germline V gene data show CDR1 as LGHDT and CDR2 as YNNKEL (reference sequence). The CDR3 has 13 residues. Trimming removed 1 base from V and 4 bases from J, with 7 bases in between. CDR3 sequence (DNA): TGTGCCAGCAGCCAAGTACCTTTCTATGGCTACACCTTC. Translated: CASSQVPFYGYTF.

The J gene is TRBJ1-1, the V gene TRBV9; 8 bases match TRBD1. Germline loops: CDR1 SGDLS, CDR2 YYNGEE. CDR3 length equals 12 residues. Losses at the gene ends were 4 bases for V and 11 bases for J; bases not matched to a gene: 7. CDR3 amino acids: CASSPGQGPAFF. The CDR3 region has the DNA TGTGCCAGCAGCCCCGGACAGGGACCCGCTTTCTTT.

This clone has a single count. V usage is TRBV19 and J usage is TRBJ1-2; the D gene is possibly TRBD1 (6 bases). The length of the CDR3 is 15 residues. The V and J ends lost 5 bases and 8 bases respectively, with 21 bases between them. The germline gives CDR1 LNHDA, CDR2 SQIVND (reference sequence). DNA of the CDR3: TGTGCCAGTAGTCCGTTTCAAGGGGGGATTAGGGGCTACACCTTC. Translating it yields CASSPFQGGIRGYTF.

The chain joins TRBV3-1 (or the pseudogene TRBV3-2) to TRBJ2-2; D ambiguous. V lost 0 bases and J lost 0, with 8 bases in between. CDR3 size: 16 residues. Germline-derived CDR1 and CDR2 are LGHDT and YNNKEL (reference sequence). CDR3 loop: CASSQELATNTGELFF. CDR3 nucleotide sequence: TGTGCCAGCAGCCAAGAACTGGCCACGAACACCGGGGAGCTGTTTTTT.

The chain uses TRBV15 and TRBJ1-1; D call uncertain. This CDR3 contains 17 residues. V was cut by 0 bases and J by 2 bases, with 16 bases left in between. Per germline, CDR1 LNHNV and CDR2 YYDKDF (reference sequence). Written as DNA, the CDR3 is TGTGCCACCAGCAGAGATAGGTTGACGGTGACAAACACTGAAGCTTTCTTT. As protein: CATSRDRLTVTNTEAFF.

This chain links TRBV7-8 with TRBJ2-2, with a weak D call TRBD2 (6 bases). CDR1 is SGHVS and CDR2 is FQNEAQ in the germline V gene. V lost 3 bases to trimming and J lost 6 bases, with 14 bases between them. The CDR3 totals 15 residues. CDR3 sequence: CASSFLTRSAGELFF. In DNA, the CDR3 is TGTGCCAGCAGCTTTTTGACTAGGTCGGCCGGGGAGCTGTTTTTT.

The CDR3 nucleotides read TGTGCCAGCAGTAAGGGAGGCGGAAGGGCCTACGAGCAGTACTTC. This codes for CASSKGGGRAYEQYF. The J gene is TRBJ2-7, the V gene TRBV7-6; possible D gene TRBD2, 6 bases. The CDR3 consists of 15 residues. The germline V and J ends were trimmed by 6 bases and 2 bases, with 17 bases remaining between them. The V gene's germline CDR1 is SGHVS and CDR2 FNYEAQ.